This is a list of T cell receptor beta chains from one sample in a study of blood T cell repertoires in COVID-19. The repertoire was sequenced with immunoSEQ multiplex PCR; TCRdb's copy has only in-frame clones and lacks some. The sample consists of under 200,000 clones, roughly 80% of them appearing once. Sequencing was performed on peripheral blood. Source of these receptors: a woman over 75 with COVID-19, enrolled during active disease. CDR3s include the opening cysteine and the closing phenylalanine or tryptophan. D genes are given only for firm matches.

d_call	v_call	j_call	cdr3_aa	cdr3_nt
TRBD1	TRBV2	TRBJ1-5	CASRGDRGSHQPQHF	TGTGCCAGCAGGGGGGACAGGGGGAGCCATCAGCCCCAGCATTTT
TRBD2	TRBV9	TRBJ2-1	CASSVGLAGGNEQFF	TGTGCCAGCAGCGTAGGGCTAGCGGGAGGCAATGAGCAGTTCTTC
TRBD1	TRBV7-4	TRBJ1-4	CASSLNPDRGWNEKLFF	TGTGCCAGCAGCTTAAACCCGGACAGGGGGTGGAATGAAAAACTGTTTTTT
-	TRBV5-1	TRBJ2-2	CASSLSSRSTGELFF	TGCGCCAGCAGCTTGTCCTCCCGCAGCACCGGGGAGCTGTTTTTT
-	TRBV5-4	TRBJ1-3	CASSLRDSGNTIYF	TGTGCCAGCAGCTTAAGAGACTCTGGAAACACCATATATTTT
TRBD1	TRBV5-4	TRBJ2-7	CASERKTGGAYEQYF	TGTGCCAGCGAGCGCAAGACAGGGGGCGCCTACGAGCAGTACTTC
TRBD1	TRBV5-6	TRBJ1-1	CASSLTGAANTEAFF	TGTGCCAGCAGCCTTACAGGGGCCGCGAACACTGAAGCTTTCTTT
-	TRBV27	TRBJ2-7	CASTSRGGTLEQYF	TGTGCCAGCACCTCAAGGGGGGGTACTTTGGAGCAGTACTTC
-	TRBV12-3/TRBV12-4	TRBJ1-4	CASSSGFYEKLFF	TGTGCCAGCAGTTCGGGTTTTTATGAAAAACTGTTTTTT
-	TRBV19	TRBJ2-1	CASSIEGGSRSYNEQFF	TGTGCCAGTAGTATAGAGGGAGGATCCCGCTCCTACAATGAGCAGTTCTTC
-	TRBV5-6	TRBJ2-1	CASSLARGGRWGNEQFF	TGTGCCAGCAGCTTGGCCAGGGGCGGGAGATGGGGCAATGAGCAGTTCTTC
-	TRBV21-1	TRBJ1-6	CASSKECEGGFSPLHF	TGTGCCAGCAGCAAAGAGTGCGAAGGGGGCTTTTCACCCCTCCACTTT
TRBD1	TRBV9	TRBJ1-1	CASSAGQGSWGTEAFF	TGTGCCAGCAGCGCCGGACAGGGCTCATGGGGCACTGAAGCTTTCTTT
-	TRBV19	TRBJ1-1	CASSYRMGEAFF	TGTGCCAGTAGTTACAGGATGGGAGAAGCTTTCTTT
TRBD1	TRBV18	TRBJ2-2	CASSPGQGTAGFPGELFF	TGTGCCAGCTCACCGGGACAGGGGACGGCAGGGTTCCCCGGGGAGCTGTTTTTT